This paragraph covers one T cell receptor beta chain sequence. Its antigen is undetermined. 60 Vbeta and 13 Jbeta primers were used in PCR. Repertoires were generated with immunoSEQ multiplex PCR, while TCRdb's copy carries only in-frame clones and drops some. The sample lists some 110,000 clones, roughly 66% seen once, with over 1.5% in the top ten. This specimen comes from a study of cytomegalovirus exposure and HLA in healthy donors. The study, taken as a whole, reports: For TCR beta chains, V- and J-gene trimming was later linked to a missense DCLRE1C variant. Among the most significant clusters, several appeared linked to common viral pathogens in a later analysis. The majority of TCR sequences were rare, yet some public TCRs appeared in many donors.

CDR1 is MNHEY, CDR2 SVGAGI, per germline. Trimming took 4 bases from V and 2 from J, leaving 11 bases between them. This CDR3 comprises 14 residues. The sample comprised PBMCs. This sequence was found in a man aged 18 to 29 in good health and CMV-seronegative. The chain carries TRBV6-5 and TRBJ1-2, with a tentative D call TRBD1 (6 bases). The CDR3, as DNA: TGTGCCAGCAGTTCCATAACAGGGAACTATGGCTACACCTTC. Translation gives CASSSITGNYGYTF.